Below, 9 T cell receptor beta chains from the same sample are listed, as sequenced in a study of T cell changes during pregnancy in multiple sclerosis. The method was immunoSEQ multiplex PCR; TCRdb's version includes in-frame clones alone and lacks a portion of them. Among about 51,000 clones listed, 90% to 95% were seen once. Sequencing used CD4+ T cells from peripheral blood mononuclear cells, obtained in the second trimester of pregnancy. These TCRs come from a female donor with multiple sclerosis, enrolled in a pregnancy study.

V is TRBV7-9 and J is TRBJ1-2; 7 positions match TRBD1. The V and J ends lost 5 bases and 4 bases, in that order; junction bases with no gene match: 7. The CDR3 is made up of 14 amino acids. CDR1 is SEHNR and CDR2 is FQNEAQ in the germline V gene (reference sequence). The CDR3 region has the DNA TGTGCCAGCAGCCCGGGACAGCCTGGCTATGGCTACACCTTC. This gives the protein CASSPGQPGYGYTF. Based on the CDR3 plus reference TRBV7-9 and TRBJ1-2, the full variable domain is DTGVSQNPRHKITKRGQNVTFRCDPISEHNRLYWYRQTLGQGPEFLTYFQNEAQLEKSRLLSDRFSAERPKGSFSTLEIQRTEQGDSAMYLCASSPGQPGYGYTFGSGTRLTVV.

The chain has TRBV9 and TRBJ2-3, with 12 bases aligning to TRBD1. Germline V gene sequence: CDR1 SGDLS, CDR2 YYNGEE. V was clipped by 5 bases and J by 6 bases; unmatched bases: 7. This CDR3 region has 15 residues. CDR3 bases: TGTGCCAGCAGGTCCCGGGACAGGGGGCAGGATACGCAGTATTTT. This encodes CASRSRDRGQDTQYF.

The V and J genes are TRBV21-1 and TRBJ2-7; TRBD1, the table's D call, was not compared with the DNA. TRBV21-1 is a listed pseudogene. CDR3 length: 11 residues. Written as DNA, the CDR3 is TGTGCCAGCAGCAGCAGATACGAGCAGTACTTC. This encodes CASSSRYEQYF.

The rearrangement links TRBV7-2 to TRBJ2-7; 15 bases are shared with TRBD2. Germline V gene lookup returns CDR1 SGHTA and CDR2 FQGNSA. V was pared by 8 bases and J by 7 bases, with 6 bases of the junction left unmatched. The CDR3 has 14 amino acids. This chain's CDR3 is CASLVGLAGGEQYF. CDR3 nucleotide sequence: TGTGCCAGCCTCGTCGGACTAGCGGGGGGGGAGCAGTACTTC.

The rearrangement links TRBV7-8 to TRBJ2-5; TRBD2 matches 8 bases. Looked up from germline, CDR1 is SGHVS and CDR2 is FQNEAQ. The V gene end was trimmed by 5 bases and the J gene end by 8 bases; junction bases not matched to a gene: 13. The CDR3 extends over 15 amino acids. CDR3 coding DNA: TGTGCCAGCAGCCCAAGAGGGATAGCGGGGACTACCCAGTACTTC. Its protein is CASSPRGIAGTTQYF. The full variable domain, with the rest looked up from reference TRBV7-8 and TRBJ2-5, is GAGVSQSPRYKVAKRGQDVALRCDPISGHVSLFWYQQALGQGPEFLTYFQNEAQLDKSGLPSDRFFAERPEGSVSTLKIQRTQQEDSAVYLCASSPRGIAGTTQYFGPGTRLLVL.

This clone was observed once. This sequence joins TRBV4-3 and TRBJ2-1; 8 positions match TRBD2. V gave up 0 bases and J gave up 13 bases; unmatched junction bases: 8. From germline, CDR1 is LGHNA and CDR2 YSLEER. The CDR3 is made up of 14 amino acids. The CDR3 coding sequence is TGCGCCAGCAGCCAAGAAGTCCGGACTAGCCTACAGTTCTTC. Translation gives CASSQEVRTSLQFF.

The CDR3 nucleotides are TGTGCCTGGAGTGAGGGGACAGCAAGCACAGATACGCAGTATTTT. Its translation is CAWSEGTASTDTQYF. The genes are TRBV30 and TRBJ2-3, with 7 bases fitting TRBD1. The length of the CDR3 is 15 residues. J was trimmed by 0 bases and V by 1 base; bases with no gene match: 4. Germline-derived CDR1 and CDR2 are GTSNPN and SVGIG (reference sequence).

V gene TRBV5-1 combines with J gene TRBJ1-1; D possibly corresponds to TRBD1 (6 bases). This CDR3 contains 15 residues. Trimming removed 5 bases from V and 1 base from J, with 15 bases in between. Germline CDR1 SGHRS, CDR2 YFSETQ. CDR3 amino acids: CASRVVDRRNTEAFF. CDR3 nucleotide sequence: TGCGCCAGCAGGGTTGTCGACAGGCGGAACACTGAAGCTTTCTTT.

This chain joins TRBV23-1 and TRBJ1-4, with TRBD1 matching over 9 bases. TRBV23-1 is flagged as an ORF with uncertain function. This CDR3 contains 16 residues. V was clipped by 0 bases and J by 4 bases; unmatched bases: 3. The CDR3 sequence: CASSQSRDRDNEKLFF. DNA of the CDR3: TGCGCCAGCAGTCAATCCCGGGACAGGGATAATGAAAAACTGTTTTTT.